This T cell receptor (beta chain) is drawn from a study of early stage breast cancer tumors (dated by TCRdb to the late 2010s). About the study as a whole: Of the roughly 15 invasive breast tumors, about a dozen were found to be estrogen receptor-positive, progesterone receptor-positive and HER2-negative. Most of the 12 ER+/PR+/HER2- tumors were invasive ductal carcinomas, while the other four were invasive lobular carcinomas. On average, each sample had 8 to 10-fold read coverage. A total of about 2,800,000 templates, representing some 1,000,000 unique clonotypes, were detected across all samples. Results and caveats for the whole study, not just this receptor: Repertoires from blood and normal breast were more alike than repertoires from blood and tumor, and in about 85% of the 16 patients, comparing each tissue with blood separated tumor from normal. Tumors showed about 2.5-fold higher T cell density and higher clonality than adjacent normal breast tissue. Enriched TCRB sequences shared across patients were found to be mostly commonly generated sequences that were unlikely to play an important role in the tumor microenvironment. Because the cohort was small, analysis by tumor subtype was not possible. Bulk genomic DNA sequencing of unsorted cells missed chain pairing and functional markers such as CD4, CD8 and FOXP3.

Dicing about 17-50 mg of tumor tissue typically produced more than 2.5 ug of DNA. The study profiled bulk TCR beta-chain repertoires in matched peripheral blood, tumor and adjacent normal breast tissue taken from some 17 patients with early-stage breast cancer. After resection, tumor tissue identified by eye was cut out and put into prechilled RNAlater. Tumor tissue (roughly 18-50 mg) was diced and then homogenized with a TissueLyser II in RLTplus buffer containing beta-mercaptoethanol and antifoaming agent. Genomic DNA was extracted with the Qiagen AllPrep DNA/RNA Mini kit. A distance of 7 bases separates the germline ends of V and J, which lose 0 bases and 4 bases respectively. The CDR3 sequence holds 12 residues, the cysteine and phenylalanine included. This entry keeps only the CDR3 DNA: 36 bases, framed from base 1. From the germline V gene (reference sequence), CDR1 is GTSNPN and CDR2 is SVGIG.

On this clone itself: This clone's antigen is unknown. No per-base quality is available; no much larger clone lies one base away.

Each sample was amplified in two independent genomic DNA replicates, using approximately 0.5 ug for blood and around 1.5 ug for tumor or normal breast. TCRB sequencing of genomic DNA was carried out with the ImmunoSeq Intro kit according to the manufacturer's instructions. Multiplex PCR was run for 30 to 35 cycles using proprietary primers and spike-in control sequences for absolute quantification. Single-end 150-bp reads were used to sequence an 87-bp fragment spanning the CDR3 plus the flanking V and J genes. Each lane of an Illumina MiSeq running version 3.0 chemistry carried seven multiplexed samples, with two replicates apiece. For the original study's pipeline: Raw data were processed with the vendor's proprietary pipeline, and both replicates were merged into a single result per sample. A clonotype was defined as productive rearrangements that share the same V-gene family, CDR3 amino acid sequence and J-gene segment. To compute clonality, the normalized Shannon entropy (Pielou evenness) of TCRB abundances was subtracted from 1. T cell density was estimated as total templates divided by the number of input cells, with the number of input cells inferred from the DNA input amount. Recon was used with default parameters to estimate total repertoire diversity and clonality. A clonotype was considered tumor-enriched if its abundance in tumor exceeded 0.1% and was at least 32-fold higher than its abundance in normal breast. TCRdb provides this immuneACCESS table in a form limited to in-frame rearrangements. Some clones are lacking; in checked studies, under half of them reflect an unresolved V gene, and why the rest are absent is not known. V and J calls plus clone size are reproduced from that table; the DNA served to infer D and trimming. A total of roughly 5,100 clones appear in this sample, around 68% of them only once. Jointly, the top ten make up 9.4% of the sample.

This sequence was found in a person aged 55-75 years with breast cancer. The specimen was breast tumor tissue. This receptor chain uses TRBV30 and TRBJ2-7; no D segment can be confidently identified. The CDR3 amino acid sequence is: CAWSVLGYEQYF. The base sequence is TGTGCCTGGAGTGTATTGGGGTACGAGCAGTACTTC.